Listed below are T cell receptor beta chains from one sample, sequenced in a study of OX40 agonist ivuxolimab in advanced cancers. Sequencing used immunoSEQ multiplex PCR; TCRdb keeps in-frame clones, though not all of them. Of 45,000 to 65,000 clones in the sample, almost 90% were seen once. The sequencing here drew on CD4+ or CD8+ T cells sorted from blood, taken in a trial of the OX40 agonist ivuxolimab. Source of these receptors: an adult with an advanced solid tumor such as melanoma, head and neck, liver or kidney cancer. Each CDR3 is given with its conserved first and last residue. The D gene is left open where the match is weak.

V gene: TRBV5-6; CDR3 length: 16; J gene: TRBJ1-6; D gene: TRBD1; CDR3 protein: CASSLPQGAGNSPLHF
V gene: TRBV6-1; CDR3 length: 15; J gene: TRBJ2-1; D gene: TRBD1; CDR3 protein: CASRQQGARYNEQFF
V gene: TRBV6-5; CDR3 length: 13; J gene: TRBJ2-5; D gene: NA; CDR3 protein: CASSRDRQETQYF
V gene: TRBV7-6; CDR3 length: 16; J gene: TRBJ2-7; D gene: TRBD2; CDR3 protein: CASSSKGTSGIYEQYF
V gene: TRBV7-2; CDR3 length: 13; J gene: TRBJ2-7; D gene: NA; CDR3 protein: CASSAPWDSTYVF
V gene: TRBV5-1; CDR3 length: 13; J gene: TRBJ1-2; D gene: NA; CDR3 protein: CASSPGPLDGYTF
V gene: TRBV7-2; CDR3 length: 15; J gene: TRBJ1-6; D gene: NA; CDR3 protein: CASSLSRGSDSPLHF
V gene: TRBV10-1; CDR3 length: 15; J gene: TRBJ2-3; D gene: TRBD2; CDR3 protein: CASSKRAGGSNTQYF
V gene: TRBV2; CDR3 length: 14; J gene: TRBJ2-1; D gene: TRBD1; CDR3 protein: CASRQGRGNNEQFF
V gene: TRBV9; CDR3 length: 13; J gene: TRBJ1-1; D gene: NA; CDR3 protein: CASSVDRETEAFF
V gene: TRBV4-1; CDR3 length: 16; J gene: TRBJ1-6; D gene: NA; CDR3 protein: CASSPQGRDVNSPLHF
V gene: TRBV7-2; CDR3 length: 15; J gene: TRBJ2-1; D gene: NA; CDR3 protein: CASSLRGKGSLKQFF
V gene: TRBV19; CDR3 length: 15; J gene: TRBJ1-1; D gene: TRBD1; CDR3 protein: CASSIDRQGITEAFF
V gene: TRBV28; CDR3 length: 12; J gene: TRBJ1-6; D gene: NA; CDR3 protein: CAGSLTGSPLHF
V gene: TRBV28; CDR3 length: 15; J gene: TRBJ2-7; D gene: TRBD1; CDR3 protein: CASSSKNRGRYEQYF
V gene: TRBV27; CDR3 length: 15; J gene: TRBJ1-4; D gene: NA; CDR3 protein: CASSFLGGKNEKLFF
V gene: TRBV10-2; CDR3 length: 17; J gene: TRBJ2-7; D gene: NA; CDR3 protein: CASSEILRTPLGWEQYF
V gene: TRBV7-2; CDR3 length: 15; J gene: TRBJ1-4; D gene: NA; CDR3 protein: CASSLLAGTVEKLFF
V gene: TRBV10-3; CDR3 length: 15; J gene: TRBJ1-2; D gene: NA; CDR3 protein: CAITGSHMTQYGYTF
V gene: TRBV7-8; CDR3 length: 14; J gene: TRBJ2-3; D gene: TRBD2; CDR3 protein: CASSPRDYPDTQYF
V gene: TRBV29-1; CDR3 length: 10; J gene: TRBJ2-3; D gene: NA; CDR3 protein: CSVLVATQYF
V gene: TRBV11-2; CDR3 length: 15; J gene: TRBJ2-2; D gene: TRBD2; CDR3 protein: CASSLERGRAGELFF
V gene: TRBV11-2; CDR3 length: 15; J gene: TRBJ1-1; D gene: NA; CDR3 protein: CASSLSGITNTEAFF
V gene: TRBV19; CDR3 length: 17; J gene: TRBJ2-5; D gene: TRBD2; CDR3 protein: CASSTYVQREGKETQYF
V gene: TRBV14; CDR3 length: 18; J gene: TRBJ2-5; D gene: NA; CDR3 protein: CASSQERLWRVLGETQYF
V gene: TRBV15; CDR3 length: 16; J gene: TRBJ2-7; D gene: NA; CDR3 protein: CATSRDRQGPVYEQYF
V gene: TRBV7-2; CDR3 length: 13; J gene: TRBJ2-1; D gene: NA; CDR3 protein: CASSPGLWDEQFF
V gene: TRBV27; CDR3 length: 14; J gene: TRBJ2-2; D gene: NA; CDR3 protein: CASRQYRNTGELFF
V gene: TRBV7-3; CDR3 length: 14; J gene: TRBJ2-1; D gene: TRBD2; CDR3 protein: CASSPSGSSNEQFF
V gene: TRBV7-6; CDR3 length: 15; J gene: TRBJ2-5; D gene: NA; CDR3 protein: CASSLGAGKVETQYF
V gene: TRBV5-1; CDR3 length: 14; J gene: TRBJ2-2; D gene: NA; CDR3 protein: CASSLWLSTGELFF
V gene: TRBV5-6; CDR3 length: 17; J gene: TRBJ2-1; D gene: TRBD2; CDR3 protein: CASSLSGSGRIRYEQFF
V gene: TRBV7-9; CDR3 length: 15; J gene: TRBJ2-4; D gene: NA; CDR3 protein: CASSLRRGAWDIQYF
V gene: TRBV14; CDR3 length: 14; J gene: TRBJ2-7; D gene: TRBD1; CDR3 protein: CASSQDPTGGRQYF
V gene: TRBV5-1; CDR3 length: 18; J gene: TRBJ2-7; D gene: NA; CDR3 protein: CASSRLERQARGSYEQYF
V gene: TRBV28; CDR3 length: 13; J gene: TRBJ1-5; D gene: NA; CDR3 protein: CASTQAPTQPQHF
V gene: TRBV5-8; CDR3 length: 17; J gene: TRBJ2-3; D gene: TRBD2; CDR3 protein: CASSPGGLAGAGDTQYF
V gene: TRBV5-5; CDR3 length: 15; J gene: TRBJ2-2; D gene: TRBD1; CDR3 protein: CASSSTGGETGELFF
V gene: TRBV9; CDR3 length: 15; J gene: TRBJ2-4; D gene: TRBD2; CDR3 protein: CASSARLADQNIQYF
V gene: TRBV18; CDR3 length: 13; J gene: TRBJ1-4; D gene: NA; CDR3 protein: CASSPGLREKLFF
V gene: TRBV6-5; CDR3 length: 16; J gene: TRBJ2-7; D gene: NA; CDR3 protein: CASSYDWAGPIYEQYF
V gene: TRBV6-5; CDR3 length: 12; J gene: TRBJ2-1; D gene: TRBD2; CDR3 protein: CASRDYPNEQFF
V gene: TRBV5-1; CDR3 length: 15; J gene: TRBJ1-1; D gene: TRBD1; CDR3 protein: CASSLAGTGTTEAFF
V gene: TRBV7-6; CDR3 length: 16; J gene: TRBJ1-2; D gene: NA; CDR3 protein: CASSHSSGGALYGYTF
V gene: TRBV11-2; CDR3 length: 13; J gene: TRBJ2-5; D gene: NA; CDR3 protein: CASRRGTEETQYF
V gene: TRBV27; CDR3 length: 16; J gene: TRBJ1-6; D gene: TRBD1; CDR3 protein: CASSSDRGRAGSPLHF
V gene: TRBV11-2; CDR3 length: 15; J gene: TRBJ2-2; D gene: NA; CDR3 protein: CASSLDSRSGGELFF
V gene: TRBV10-3; CDR3 length: 14; J gene: TRBJ2-7; D gene: NA; CDR3 protein: CAISEAGNSYEQYF
V gene: TRBV28; CDR3 length: 14; J gene: TRBJ2-2; D gene: NA; CDR3 protein: CASSPQGRHGELFF
V gene: TRBV21-1; CDR3 length: 19; J gene: TRBJ2-4; D gene: NA; CDR3 protein: CASSSSLGTGGLGKNIQYF
V gene: TRBV5-1; CDR3 length: 14; J gene: TRBJ1-1; D gene: NA; CDR3 protein: CASSTSTGNTEAFF
V gene: TRBV9; CDR3 length: 18; J gene: TRBJ1-1; D gene: NA; CDR3 protein: CASSPRTWGGTVNTEAFF
V gene: TRBV19; CDR3 length: 16; J gene: TRBJ2-3; D gene: NA; CDR3 protein: CASKGGRAGSTDTQYF
V gene: TRBV7-2; CDR3 length: 15; J gene: TRBJ2-1; D gene: NA; CDR3 protein: CASSSDMSSYNEQFF
V gene: TRBV7-3; CDR3 length: 17; J gene: TRBJ2-1; D gene: TRBD2; CDR3 protein: CASSLHGTSGSYNEQFF
V gene: TRBV30; CDR3 length: 15; J gene: TRBJ2-2; D gene: TRBD2; CDR3 protein: CAWGTSGAGTGELFF
V gene: TRBV6-5; CDR3 length: 15; J gene: TRBJ2-4; D gene: NA; CDR3 protein: CASSYVGVAKNIQYF
V gene: TRBV7-9; CDR3 length: 12; J gene: TRBJ2-5; D gene: NA; CDR3 protein: CASSSGQETQYF